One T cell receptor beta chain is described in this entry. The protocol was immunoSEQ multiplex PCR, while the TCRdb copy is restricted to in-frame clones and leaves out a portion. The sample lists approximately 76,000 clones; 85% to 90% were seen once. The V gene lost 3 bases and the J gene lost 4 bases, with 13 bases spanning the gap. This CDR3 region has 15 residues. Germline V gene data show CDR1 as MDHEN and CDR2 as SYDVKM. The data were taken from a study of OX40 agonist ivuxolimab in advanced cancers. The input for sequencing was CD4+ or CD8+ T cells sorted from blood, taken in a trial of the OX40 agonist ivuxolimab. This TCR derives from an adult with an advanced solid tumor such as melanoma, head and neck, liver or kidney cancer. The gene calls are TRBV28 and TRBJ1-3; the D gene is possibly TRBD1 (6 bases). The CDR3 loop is CASSFNRVSGNTIYF. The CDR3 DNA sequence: TGTGCCAGCAGTTTCAACAGGGTATCGGGAAACACCATATATTTT.